The 23 T cell receptor beta chains reported below all come from one sample, sequenced in a study of CD8 T cells in ankylosing spondylitis. TCRdb used MiXCR to reprocess the 5' RACE reads, holding one entry per CDR3 protein. Found here are 150,000 to 200,000 distinct CDR3 sequences, roughly a third of them singletons; the top ten hold 6%. What was sequenced was synovial fluid, either unsorted or a sorted T cell fraction (not recorded which). The source is a male donor with ankylosing spondylitis.

Many counts were recorded for this clonotype. This sequence joins TRBV6-6 and TRBJ2-5; 13 nucleotides align to TRBD2. The CDR3 is made up of 16 amino acids. Germline V lookup: CDR1 MNHNY, CDR2 SVGAGI (reference sequence). V trimming: 6 bases; J trimming: 4 bases; junction bases outside the gene matches: 8. The CDR3 bases are TGTGCCAGCAGCCCCACTAGCGGGAGGGCCATAGAGACCCAGTACTTC. Amino acid sequence: CASSPTSGRAIETQYF.

CDR3 bases: TGTGCCAGCAGTTTAAAGGCGAACACTGAAGCTTTCTTT. Its protein product is CASSLKANTEAFF. The V call is TRBV12-3 or TRBV12-4, the J call TRBJ1-1; D is ambiguous. The V end lost 2 bases, the J end lost 1 base, and 5 bases lay between the germline ends. The CDR3 runs to 13 residues.

There are a few counts of this clonotype. Here the CDR3 DNA reads TGCGCCAGCAGAACCGGGACAGGGAAAACTGAAGCTTTCTTT. Amino acid sequence: CASRTGTGKTEAFF. The chain recombines TRBV5-1 with TRBJ1-1; 9 positions agree with TRBD1. V lost 5 bases and J lost 5; bases outside the gene matches: 7. Germline-derived CDR1 and CDR2 are SGHRS and YFSETQ. This CDR3 region has 14 residues.

The V call is TRBV6-5, the J call TRBJ2-1; the D gene is possibly TRBD2 (6 bases). From germline, CDR1 is MNHEY and CDR2 SVGAGI. The CDR3 is 13 residues long. The V gene lost 4 bases and the J gene lost 9 bases, with 13 bases spanning the gap. The CDR3 nucleotides read TGTGCCAGCAGTTCGACACGGCGGGGTGAGCAGTTCTTC. It encodes CASSSTRRGEQFF.

The V and J genes are TRBV15 and TRBJ1-4, with D unresolved. Germline-derived CDR1 and CDR2 are LNHNV and YYDKDF (reference sequence). Trimming took off 0 bases at V and 8 bases at J, with 16 bases between the two ends. This CDR3 has 16 amino acids. The CDR3 nucleotides read TGTGCCACCAGCAGAGATCTTGAAGGGCTTGGGGAAAAACTGTTTTTT. Encoded protein: CATSRDLEGLGEKLFF. Together with reference TRBV15 and TRBJ1-4, the CDR3 gives the full variable domain: DAMVIQNPRYQVTQFGKPVTLSCSQTLNHNVMYWYQQKSSQAPKLLFHYYDKDFNNEADTPDNFQSRRPNTSFCFLDIRSPGLGDTAMYLCATSRDLEGLGEKLFFGSGTQLSVL.

This clonotype was seen a few times. The rearrangement joins TRBV18 to TRBJ1-4; D uncertain. CDR3 length: 13 amino acids. The germline CDR1 and CDR2 sequences are KGHSH and LQKENI. Trimming cost V 3 bases and J 4 bases, with 6 bases left between them. The CDR3 reads CASSPLVNEKLFF. CDR3 sequence (DNA): TGTGCCAGCTCACCTCTCGTTAATGAAAAACTGTTTTTT.

This clonotype has only a few counts. The V call is TRBV25-1, the J call TRBJ2-1, with TRBD2 identical over 8 bases. The trim removed 2 bases at V and 7 bases at J, leaving 10 bases unmatched. Germline V gene data show CDR1 as MGHDK and CDR2 as SYGVNS. The CDR3 covers 16 residues. CDR3 sequence (DNA): TGTGCCAGCAGTGAACCGGTCGGGAGGGGAACAAATGAGCAGTTCTTC. It yields the protein CASSEPVGRGTNEQFF.

A few counts support this clonotype. The chain joins TRBV28 to TRBJ2-5; 9 bases match TRBD1. Trimming removed 5 bases from V and 7 bases from J; junction bases left unmatched: 14. Germline-derived CDR1 and CDR2 are MDHEN and SYDVKM. CDR3 length equals 16 residues. CDR3 loop: CASSPTGQGGKATQYF. The CDR3 DNA follows: TGTGCCAGCAGTCCTACGGGACAGGGCGGGAAGGCGACCCAGTACTTC. Variable domain in full (rest from reference TRBV28 and TRBJ2-5): DVKVTQSSRYLVKRTGEKVFLECVQDMDHENMFWYRQDPGLGLRLIYFSYDVKMKEKGDIPEGYSVSREKKERFSLILESASTNQTSMYLCASSPTGQGGKATQYFGPGTRLLVL.

The V and J genes are TRBV20-1 and TRBJ2-2; 12 nucleotides line up with TRBD2. Germline values: CDR1 DFQATT, CDR2 SNEGSKA (reference sequence). With V trimmed by 6 bases and J by 0 bases, 2 bases remained unmatched. CDR3 length: 15 amino acids. Here the CDR3 reads CSARTSGANTGELFF. The CDR3 DNA reads TGCAGTGCCCGGACTAGCGGGGCGAACACCGGGGAGCTGTTTTTT.

This clonotype was seen more than once but under ten times. This chain links TRBV24-1 with TRBJ2-1; D is unresolved. The germline V gene encodes CDR1 KGHDR and CDR2 SFDVKD. The CDR3 has 15 amino acids. V was trimmed by 9 bases and J by 4 bases, leaving 18 bases between them. CDR3 sequence reads: CATAAGQAPYNEQFF. The CDR3 DNA reads TGTGCCACCGCCGCCGGGCAGGCCCCATACAATGAGCAGTTCTTC.

This chain links TRBV5-1 with TRBJ2-5; the D is unclear. CDR1 is SGHRS, CDR2 YFSETQ, per germline. The CDR3 sequence is 14 residues long. V shed 5 bases and J shed 5 bases, with 16 bases lying between them. CDR3 nucleotide sequence: TGCGCCAGCAGACTGGAGCCTAGAAGGGAGACCCAGTACTTC. This translates into CASRLEPRRETQYF.

The gene calls are TRBV9 and TRBJ2-1; TRBD1 matches 7 bases. The J segment lost 5 bases and the V segment lost 5 bases, leaving 10 bases of the junction unmatched. Per the germline V gene, CDR1 is SGDLS and CDR2 is YYNGEE. This CDR3 contains 15 residues. The CDR3 coding sequence is TGTGCCAGCAGTTTAAGGGGGCAGGGACACAATGAGCAGTTCTTC. Translated, it gives CASSLRGQGHNEQFF.

The V and J genes are TRBV3-1 and TRBJ2-1; D is perhaps TRBD1 (7 bases). Between the trimmed V and J ends, which lost 3 bases and 4 bases, there was a span of 16 bases. CDR1 LGHDT and CDR2 YNNKEL come from the germline V gene (reference sequence). The CDR3 contains 16 residues. The CDR3 loop is CASSHGQGGRYNEQFF. As DNA, the CDR3 is TGTGCCAGCAGCCACGGGCAGGGGGGTAGGTACAATGAGCAGTTCTTC.

CDR3 nucleotides: TGTGCCAGGAGCGAAGCCGATGAGCAGTTCTTC. Translating gives CARSEADEQFF. The chain couples TRBV3-1 to TRBJ2-1; D unresolved. Trimming took 9 bases from V and 8 from J, leaving 11 bases between them. Germline V gene data show CDR1 as LGHDT and CDR2 as YNNKEL (reference sequence). CDR3 length equals 11 residues.

The sample holds a few counts of this clonotype. V usage is TRBV11-2 and J usage is TRBJ1-1, with D tentatively TRBD1 (5 bases). The V gene lost 9 bases and the J gene lost 0 bases, with 5 bases spanning the gap. CDR1 and CDR2 from the germline V gene are SGHAT and FQNNGV. This CDR3 comprises 11 residues. The CDR3, as DNA: TGTGCCAGGGGACTGAACACTGAAGCTTTCTTT. This codes for CARGLNTEAFF.

The chain combines TRBV24-1 with TRBJ1-6, with D possibly being TRBD1 (5 bases). The germline V gene has CDR1 KGHDR and CDR2 SFDVKD. Trimming stripped 5 bases from V and 10 bases from J, with 26 bases between. This CDR3 has 18 residues. Here the CDR3 reads CATSVDSRQPSIRSPLHF. The CDR3 DNA follows: TGTGCCACCAGTGTCGACAGTCGACAGCCTTCAATTAGGTCACCCCTCCACTTT.

The rearrangement uses TRBV6-2 or TRBV6-3 and TRBJ1-2; D is uncertain. This CDR3 is built from 12 residues. Trimming removed 2 bases from V and 9 bases from J, with 10 bases in between. From germline, CDR1 is MNHEY and CDR2 SVGEGT. The DNA of the CDR3 is TGTGCCAGCAGTTACGGCCATTCTAGCTACACCTTC. Protein product: CASSYGHSSYTF.

In its sample, this clonotype was seen many times. This rearrangement joins TRBV7-3 to TRBJ2-3; TRBD2 matches at 8 bases. Trimming at V came to 3 bases and at J to 1 base, leaving 0 bases not matched to a gene. The CDR3 is made up of 14 amino acids. Germline V gene lookup returns CDR1 SGHTA and CDR2 FQGTGA. The CDR3 sequence: CASSFSGGTDTQYF. As DNA, the CDR3 is TGTGCCAGCAGCTTTAGCGGGGGCACAGATACGCAGTATTTT.

The V and J genes are TRBV7-9 and TRBJ2-1; no clear D. Trimming stripped 1 base from V and 3 bases from J, with 7 bases between. The CDR3 is made up of 14 amino acids. Germline lookup yields CDR1 SEHNR and CDR2 FQNEAQ (reference sequence). DNA of the CDR3: TGTGCCAGCAGCTTAGGGACGGTCTACAATGAGCAGTTCTTC. It codes for CASSLGTVYNEQFF.

The chain links TRBV6-2 or TRBV6-3 to TRBJ2-7; tentatively, D is TRBD2 (6 bases). Per the germline V gene, CDR1 is MNHEY and CDR2 is SVGEGT. The ends were cut back, 2 bases at V and 1 base at J, with 12 bases in the middle. CDR3 length: 15 residues. The CDR3 protein is CASSYTGVKSYEQYF. The CDR3 DNA reads as TGTGCCAGCAGTTACACGGGAGTTAAATCCTACGAGCAGTACTTC.

The chain links TRBV2 to TRBJ2-3; D possibly corresponds to TRBD2 (6 bases). The CDR3 consists of 13 residues. Per germline, CDR1 SNHLY and CDR2 FYNNEI. The germline V and J ends were trimmed by 7 bases and 5 bases, with 13 bases remaining between them. The CDR3 bases are TGTGCCAGCATCCGGGAGTTGGAAGATACGCAGTATTTT. Protein: CASIRELEDTQYF.

The gene calls are TRBV24-1 and TRBJ2-1, with 8 bases lining up with TRBD2. The length of the CDR3 is 15 residues. The ends lost 11 bases at V and 9 bases at J; junction bases unmatched: 17. In germline, CDR1 is KGHDR, CDR2 SFDVKD. The chain's CDR3 is CAIDLVQRELGEQFF. The CDR3, as DNA: TGTGCCATCGACCTAGTTCAGCGGGAGTTGGGTGAGCAGTTCTTC.

The chain links TRBV7-2 to TRBJ2-5; D gene ambiguous. The CDR3 extends over 14 amino acids. Germline V gene sequence: CDR1 SGHTA, CDR2 FQGNSA. Trimming pared 7 bases from V and 1 base from J, leaving 13 bases between. CDR3 coding DNA: TGTGCCAGCACCGTCTCGGGTCCCCAAGAGACCCAGTACTTC. Translated: CASTVSGPQETQYF. The full variable domain, rest sourced from reference TRBV7-2 and TRBJ2-5, is GAGVSQSPSNKVTEKGKDVELRCDPISGHTALYWYRQSLGQGLEFLIYFQGNSAPDKSGLPSDRFSAERTGGSVSTLTIQRTQQEDSAVYLCASTVSGPQETQYFGPGTRLLVL.